These 14 T cell receptor beta chains share one sample of origin, sequenced in a study of blood T cell repertoires in COVID-19. Sequencing used immunoSEQ multiplex PCR; TCRdb keeps in-frame clones, though not all of them. Among under 300,000 clones listed, about 88% were seen once. The sample was peripheral blood. The receptor source for this set is a woman aged 65 to 85 with active or convalescent COVID-19.

The V call is TRBV15, the J call TRBJ2-7; a weak D match, TRBD1 (7 bases). The CDR3 is 13 residues long. Per the germline V gene, CDR1 is LNHNV and CDR2 is YYDKDF (reference sequence). Trimming took off 1 base at V and 5 bases at J, with 9 bases between the two ends. For the CDR3, the DNA is TGTGCCACCAGCAGAGTCAGGGGGGACGAGCAGTACTTC. Translation: CATSRVRGDEQYF.

The V and J genes are TRBV4-3 and TRBJ2-1; D ambiguous. Per germline, CDR1 LGHNA and CDR2 YSLEER. This CDR3 is 18 amino acids long. Trimming left V 0 bases short and J 0 bases short, with 15 bases between. DNA of the CDR3: TGCGCCAGCAGCCAAGATTTGCCAGCGTCGTCCTCCTACAATGAGCAGTTCTTC. Its translation: CASSQDLPASSSYNEQFF.

CDR3 sequence reads: CASSLSDRGQPQHF. In DNA form, the CDR3 reads TGTGCCAGCAGCTTGAGCGACAGGGGACAGCCCCAGCATTTT. The chain is built from TRBV11-2 and TRBJ1-5; 8 bases map to TRBD1. This CDR3 spans 14 amino acids. The V gene end was trimmed by 3 bases and the J gene end by 7 bases; junction bases not matched to a gene: 5. Germline V gene lookup returns CDR1 SGHAT and CDR2 FQNNGV. The full variable domain, in which reference TRBV11-2 and TRBJ1-5 provide the parts outside the CDR3, is EAGVAQSPRYKIIEKRQSVAFWCNPISGHATLYWYQQILGQGPKLLIQFQNNGVVDDSQLPKDRFSAERLKGVDSTLKIQPAKLEDSAVYLCASSLSDRGQPQHFGDGTRLSIL.

This sequence joins TRBV3-1 (or the pseudogene TRBV3-2) and TRBJ1-2; 7 bases are a match to TRBD1. CDR1 and CDR2 (germline): LGHDT, YNNKEL (reference sequence). The CDR3 contains 12 residues. With V trimmed by 5 bases and J by 10 bases, 7 bases remained unmatched. The CDR3 bases are TGTGCCAGCAGCTACGGACAGGCCGACTACACCTTC. Its translation: CASSYGQADYTF.

The chain employs TRBV6-5 and TRBJ2-4; maybe TRBD2 (6 bases). The ends were cut back, 5 bases at V and 4 bases at J, with 12 bases in the middle. Per germline, CDR1 MNHEY and CDR2 SVGAGI. The CDR3 runs to 14 residues. The CDR3 nucleotides are TGTGCCAGCAGTCCTCCCGGGGGAAAAAACATTCAGTACTTC. Its protein product is CASSPPGGKNIQYF.

This rearrangement joins TRBV7-8 to TRBJ1-2; no clear D gene. Germline-derived CDR1 and CDR2 are SGHVS and FQNEAQ. The CDR3 covers 14 residues. V lost 0 bases and J 4 bases, leaving 9 bases between the germline ends. The CDR3 reads CASSLARDGYGYTF. CDR3 bases: TGTGCCAGCAGCTTAGCGAGGGATGGCTATGGCTACACCTTC.

CDR3 nucleotides: TGTGCCAGCAGCGAACAGTATAGCAATCAGCCCCAGCATTTT. It translates to CASSEQYSNQPQHF. The chain has TRBV2 and TRBJ1-5; D call uncertain. V was pared by 6 bases and J by 0 bases, with 9 bases between. In germline, CDR1 is SNHLY, CDR2 FYNNEI. This CDR3 comprises 14 residues.

This clone was picked up a small number of times. The chain couples TRBV7-2 to TRBJ1-2; TRBD1 might be the D (5 bases). The CDR3 runs 16 residues. Germline V gene data show CDR1 as SGHTA and CDR2 as FQGNSA. V dropped 1 base and J dropped 3 bases, with 15 bases sitting between them. CDR3 in DNA: TGTGCCAGCAGCTTAGAGGTGCGGGGGAGACACTATGGCTACACCTTC. Translation: CASSLEVRGRHYGYTF.

The V call is TRBV18, the J call TRBJ1-6; TRBD1 matches 8 bases. The CDR3 consists of 17 residues. V lost 4 bases and J lost 10; bases outside the gene matches: 15. Germline-derived CDR1 and CDR2 are KGHSH and LQKENI. CDR3 in amino acids: CASSQRGRQGPNSPLHF. The DNA for the CDR3 is TGTGCCAGCTCACAAAGGGGAAGACAGGGGCCGAACTCACCCCTCCACTTT.

CDR3 sequence: CASSSGLGDIQYF. The DNA of the CDR3 is TGCGCCAGCAGCTCTGGACTGGGAGACATTCAGTACTTC. The rearrangement uses TRBV5-1 and TRBJ2-4, with a weak D call TRBD2 (5 bases). This CDR3 contains 13 residues. Germline values: CDR1 SGHRS, CDR2 YFSETQ. The V end lost 3 bases, the J end lost 8 bases, and 12 bases lay between the germline ends.

The genes are TRBV10-3 and TRBJ2-5, with TRBD2 identical over 8 bases. Germline CDR1 reads ENHRY; CDR2 reads SYGVKD. The CDR3 sequence is 13 residues long. The V and J ends lost 8 bases and 4 bases, in that order; junction bases with no gene match: 6. In DNA, the CDR3 is TGTGCCATCTCGGGAGGGCGGGTAGAGACCCAGTACTTC. The encoded protein is CAISGGRVETQYF.

The J gene is TRBJ2-7, the V gene TRBV7-2; D is perhaps TRBD2 (6 bases). Germline V gives CDR1 SGHTA, CDR2 FQGNSA. V was pared by 10 bases and J by 6 bases, with 22 bases between. The CDR3 sequence is 14 residues long. The CDR3 loop reads CATSRDAGASEQYF. Written as DNA, the CDR3 is TGTGCCACCTCGCGGGACGCGGGCGCTTCCGAGCAGTACTTC.

This rearrangement joins TRBV19 to TRBJ2-2; D is possibly TRBD1 (6 bases). The CDR3 consists of 16 residues. The germline V gene has CDR1 LNHDA and CDR2 SQIVND (reference sequence). The ends were cut back, 9 bases at V and 5 bases at J, with 22 bases in the middle. The CDR3 protein is CASRLTNRAITGELFF. Written as DNA, the CDR3 is TGTGCCAGCCGGCTGACAAACAGGGCTATAACCGGGGAGCTGTTTTTT.

The rearrangement uses TRBV6-5 and TRBJ1-1; D remains ambiguous. The CDR3 length is 15 residues. V lost 7 bases and J lost 7, with 22 bases in between. From germline, CDR1 is MNHEY and CDR2 SVGAGI. DNA of the CDR3: TGTGCCAGCATCCCCGACGGCTACTCGGGGATTGAAGCTTTCTTT. Amino acids: CASIPDGYSGIEAFF.